The 21 T cell receptor beta chains listed next were all sequenced from one sample in a study of regulatory T cells in long-lasting Graves disease. Time point reported: newly diagnosed GD, antithyroid drugs for less than 3 months. Construction of the TCR library relied on RNA isolated from PBMCs. HTBI primers from iRepertoire and Arm-PCR of CDR3 regions yielded the TCR beta libraries. TCRdb redid the calling of the multiplex PCR reads with MiXCR, one entry per CDR3 protein. The table lists 550,000 to 650,000 distinct CDR3 sequences, about 15% of them singletons, with about 11% in the top ten. These data were also filed under a second study, of T cells in Graves' hyperthyroidism and ophthalmopathy.

The source was peripheral blood mononuclear cells (PBMCs), collected at new diagnosis, from a patient treated with antithyroid drugs. These receptors were obtained from a man between 18 and 29 years old with Graves disease.

This clonotype was seen ten or more times. CDR3 loop: CATLPRTGGANTEAFF. CDR3 bases: TGTGCCACCTTACCAAGGACAGGAGGGGCGAACACTGAAGCTTTCTTT. The rearrangement uses TRBV2 and TRBJ1-1, with 7 bases matching TRBD1. CDR1 and CDR2 from the germline V gene are SNHLY and FYNNEI. The CDR3 is 16 amino acids. V shed 10 bases, J shed 1 base, and the junction held 15 bases outside the gene matches.

This clonotype was detected ten times or more. The chain combines TRBV20-1 with TRBJ2-7, with D perhaps matching TRBD1 or TRBD2 (5 bases each). There are 13 residues in the CDR3. The germline V gene has CDR1 DFQATT and CDR2 SNEGSKA (reference sequence). Trimming removed 6 bases at V and 0 bases at J, with 12 bases between. The CDR3 region has the DNA TGCAGTGCACGGGACGGATTCTCCTACGAGCAGTACTTC. Translated: CSARDGFSYEQYF.

This clonotype was counted at least ten times. This chain links TRBV28 with TRBJ2-1; D unresolved. Germline-derived CDR1 and CDR2 are MDHEN and SYDVKM. CDR3 size: 13 residues. Trimming left V 1 base short and J 9 bases short, with 10 bases between. The CDR3 loop reads CASSLSLGGEQFF. In DNA, the CDR3 is TGTGCCAGCAGTTTATCCCTGGGCGGTGAGCAGTTCTTC.

This clonotype was seen at least ten times. J is TRBJ2-1 and V is TRBV30; D gene uncertain. This CDR3 is built from 13 residues. Trimming removed 2 bases from V and 3 bases from J, with 8 bases in between. Germline V CDR1 and CDR2: GTSNPN, SVGIG (reference sequence). The CDR3, as DNA: TGTGCCTGGAGTAGGACCAACTACAATGAGCAGTTCTTC. Its translation is CAWSRTNYNEQFF.

This clonotype was seen at least ten times. The genes are TRBV3-1 and TRBJ2-5, with unresolved D. The CDR3 has 16 amino acids. The ends were cut back, 3 bases at V and 3 bases at J, with 17 bases in the middle. The germline V gene encodes CDR1 LGHDT and CDR2 YNNKEL (reference sequence). Here the CDR3 reads CASSHPPEQVKETQYF. CDR3 nucleotide sequence: TGTGCCAGCAGCCACCCCCCGGAGCAGGTGAAAGAGACCCAGTACTTC.

The chain joins TRBV3-1 to TRBJ2-7, with D possibly being TRBD2 (6 bases). V gave up 4 bases and J gave up 0 bases, with 10 bases separating them. Germline CDR1 is LGHDT and CDR2 is YNNKEL (reference sequence). The CDR3 sequence is 14 residues long. Written as DNA, the CDR3 is TGTGCCAGCAGCCGCTACGGGAGCTCCTACGAGCAGTACTTC. Its translation: CASSRYGSSYEQYF.

This clonotype was seen at least ten times. This CDR3 reads CASRTAGRIQETQYF. In DNA form, the CDR3 reads TGTGCCAGCAGGACGGCGGGACGCATTCAAGAGACCCAGTACTTC. The J gene is TRBJ2-5, the V gene TRBV28; a possible D gene is TRBD2 (6 bases). Germline assignment: CDR1 MDHEN and CDR2 SYDVKM. V lost 6 bases to trimming and J lost 2 bases, with 16 bases between them. This CDR3 comprises 15 residues.

J is TRBJ1-3 and V is TRBV12-3 or TRBV12-4; 7 nucleotides line up with TRBD1. This CDR3 has 17 residues. V lost 2 bases, J lost 8 bases, and 15 bases stayed unmatched. The DNA of the CDR3 is TGTGCCAGCAGTTTATACGGCTTCGGGACAGTGTCGTACACCATATATTTT. Its protein product is CASSLYGFGTVSYTIYF.

This clonotype came up a few times. This sequence joins TRBV7-3 and TRBJ2-3; D call uncertain. This CDR3 contains 14 residues. Trimming removed 0 bases from V and 3 bases from J, with 7 bases in between. CDR1 and CDR2 (germline): SGHTA, FQGTGA. In DNA, the CDR3 is TGTGCCAGCAGCTTAACAGGGAAAACAGATACGCAGTATTTT. Protein product: CASSLTGKTDTQYF.

The table lists this clonotype with many counts. The chain links TRBV18 to TRBJ1-2; 8 nucleotides match TRBD1. Germline CDR1 and CDR2: KGHSH and LQKENI. CDR3 length: 15 residues. V trimming: 3 bases; J trimming: 6 bases; junction bases outside the gene matches: 9. This CDR3 reads CASSPPDRGLHGYTF. In nucleotides, the CDR3 is TGTGCCAGCTCACCGCCAGACAGGGGCTTACATGGCTACACCTTC.

This clonotype was detected many times. One end of the junction varies from germline; a read error may be responsible. The rearrangement uses TRBV20-1 and TRBJ2-7; D is ambiguous. Germline CDR1 and CDR2: DFQATT and SNEGSKA (reference sequence). There are 15 residues in the CDR3. CDR3 nucleotides: TGCAGTGCCGCACGTGGCGGTACCTCCTCCTACGAGCGGTACTTC. Encoded protein: CSAARGGTSSYERYF.

This clonotype came up many times. V is TRBV20-1 and J is TRBJ1-1, with D tentatively TRBD1 (6 bases). V shed 6 bases and J shed 2 bases, with 19 bases lying between them. This CDR3 is 15 amino acids long. Per germline, CDR1 DFQATT and CDR2 SNEGSKA (reference sequence). Written as DNA, the CDR3 is TGCAGTGCCAAAACCGGGACATTAAAAAACACTGAAGCTTTCTTT. This encodes CSAKTGTLKNTEAFF.

In this sample, this clonotype turned up many times. The chain uses TRBV12-5 and TRBJ2-5; 7 nucleotides line up with TRBD1. CDR3 length equals 17 residues. Germline CDR1 reads LGHNT; CDR2 reads FRNRAP. J was trimmed by 1 base and V by 6 bases; bases with no gene match: 14. In DNA form, the CDR3 reads TGTGCTAGTGGCTCCACAACAGGGGCGCCAGGCCAAGAGACCCAGTACTTC. It yields the protein CASGSTTGAPGQETQYF.

This CDR3 reads CASRLFTGEYQPQHF. The CDR3 region has the DNA TGTGCCAGCAGACTTTTTACAGGGGAGTATCAGCCCCAGCATTTT. The V gene is TRBV28, the J gene TRBJ1-5; 7 bases map to TRBD1. V lost 6 bases, J lost 5 bases, and 10 bases stayed unmatched. The germline CDR1 and CDR2 sequences are MDHEN and SYDVKM. This CDR3 has 15 amino acids. Variable domain in full (rest from reference TRBV28 and TRBJ1-5): DVKVTQSSRYLVKRTGEKVFLECVQDMDHENMFWYRQDPGLGLRLIYFSYDVKMKEKGDIPEGYSVSREKKERFSLILESASTNQTSMYLCASRLFTGEYQPQHFGDGTRLSIL.

This clonotype was counted at least ten times. The rearrangement joins TRBV7-9 to TRBJ2-5, with TRBD1 identical over 8 bases. This CDR3 has 15 residues. CDR1 and CDR2 (germline): SEHNR, FQNEAQ (reference sequence). V was pared by 2 bases and J by 5 bases, with 7 bases of the junction left unmatched. CDR3 region: CASSLPAGGLETQYF. The CDR3, as DNA: TGTGCCAGCAGCTTACCCGCAGGGGGCCTGGAGACCCAGTACTTC.

This clonotype appeared many times. The chain is built from TRBV29-1 and TRBJ2-5; 8 nucleotides agree with TRBD2. Germline V gene lookup returns CDR1 SQVTM and CDR2 ANQGSEA. The CDR3 contains 11 residues. Losses at the gene ends were 4 bases for V and 7 bases for J; bases not matched to a gene: 2. This CDR3 reads CSVVRGGTQYF. The DNA of the CDR3 is TGCAGCGTTGTCCGGGGGGGGACCCAGTACTTC.

In this sample, this clonotype turned up many times. The chain employs TRBV7-2 and TRBJ2-1; TRBD2 agrees at 7 bases. CDR3 length: 14 residues. The V segment lost 3 bases and the J segment 6 bases; nucleotides outside the gene matches: 5. In germline, CDR1 is SGHTA, CDR2 FQGNSA. The CDR3 protein is CASSFGGEVNEQFF. As DNA, the CDR3 is TGTGCCAGCAGCTTTGGGGGGGAGGTCAATGAGCAGTTCTTC.

There are a few counts of this clonotype. This chain uses TRBV28 with TRBJ1-5; D unresolved. Germline CDR1 is MDHEN and CDR2 is SYDVKM. This CDR3 comprises 15 residues. The V end was cut by 6 bases, the J end by 2 bases, with 14 bases between. The CDR3 reads CASRETINGNQPQHF. The CDR3 DNA sequence: TGTGCCAGCAGAGAGACAATTAATGGCAATCAGCCCCAGCATTTT. The entire variable domain, with the rest obtained from reference TRBV28 and TRBJ1-5, is as follows: DVKVTQSSRYLVKRTGEKVFLECVQDMDHENMFWYRQDPGLGLRLIYFSYDVKMKEKGDIPEGYSVSREKKERFSLILESASTNQTSMYLCASRETINGNQPQHFGDGTRLSIL.

Ten or more counts support this clonotype. The rearrangement joins TRBV28 to TRBJ2-3; possibly TRBD2 for D (7 bases). The germline V gene encodes CDR1 MDHEN and CDR2 SYDVKM. The CDR3 contains 16 residues. V was pared by 5 bases and J by 2 bases, with 17 bases between. This chain's CDR3 is CASSGGGGRTTDTQYF. CDR3 in DNA: TGTGCCAGCAGTGGCGGGGGCGGTAGGACCACAGATACGCAGTATTTT.

A few counts support this clonotype. The V call is TRBV25-1, the J call TRBJ2-2; 7 positions agree with TRBD1. J lost 5 bases, V lost 1 base, and 7 bases had no gene match. Germline V CDR1 and CDR2: MGHDK, SYGVNS. The CDR3 loop spans 16 amino acids. The chain's CDR3 is CASSESGRGSTGELFF. CDR3 nucleotide sequence: TGTGCCAGCAGTGAATCCGGCAGGGGGTCGACCGGGGAGCTGTTTTTT.

There are many counts of this clonotype. The gene calls are TRBV12-3 or TRBV12-4 and TRBJ2-3, with D unclear. The CDR3 runs to 14 residues. V was cut by 8 bases and J by 3 bases, with 15 bases left in between. CDR3 region: CASSLPGQTDTQYF. CDR3 nucleotide sequence: TGTGCCAGCTCCCTCCCCGGCCAGACAGATACGCAGTATTTT.